This TCR beta chain was identified during a study of control samples from healthy donors and cancer patients. Here immunoSEQ multiplex PCR was the method, and the copy in TCRdb shows in-frame clones only, minus some. The sample carries 120,000 or so clones, roughly 87% recorded once. Germline CDR1 and CDR2: PRHDT and FYEKMQ (reference sequence). Trimming removed 3 bases from V and 1 base from J; junction bases left unmatched: 3. The CDR3 covers 15 residues. The J gene is TRBJ2-5, the V gene TRBV13; 9 nucleotides agree with TRBD1. Sequencing was carried out using blood. The source of this sequence is a man younger than 35 in good health. CDR3 region: CASSLGQGIQETQYF. In nucleotides, the CDR3 is TGTGCCAGCAGCTTGGGACAGGGAATCCAAGAGACCCAGTACTTC.